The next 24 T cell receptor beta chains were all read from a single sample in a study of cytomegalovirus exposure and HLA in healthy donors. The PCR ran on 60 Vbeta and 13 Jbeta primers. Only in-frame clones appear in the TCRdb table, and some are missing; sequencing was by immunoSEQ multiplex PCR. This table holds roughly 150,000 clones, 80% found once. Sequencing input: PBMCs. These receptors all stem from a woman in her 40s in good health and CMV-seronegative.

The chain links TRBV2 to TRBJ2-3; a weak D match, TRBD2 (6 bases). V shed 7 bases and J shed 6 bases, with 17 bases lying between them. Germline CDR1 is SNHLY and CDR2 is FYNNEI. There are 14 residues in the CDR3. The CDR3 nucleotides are TGTGCCAGCACGGGTGGCGGGACGGCCGATACGCAGTATTTT. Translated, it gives CASTGGGTADTQYF.

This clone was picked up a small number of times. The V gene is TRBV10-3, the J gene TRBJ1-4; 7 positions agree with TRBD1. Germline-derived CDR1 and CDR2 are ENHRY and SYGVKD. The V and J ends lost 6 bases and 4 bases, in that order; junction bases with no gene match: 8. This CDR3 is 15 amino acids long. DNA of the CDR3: TGTGCCATCAGCCGGGACAGACAAGTTAATGAAAAACTGTTTTTT. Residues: CAISRDRQVNEKLFF.

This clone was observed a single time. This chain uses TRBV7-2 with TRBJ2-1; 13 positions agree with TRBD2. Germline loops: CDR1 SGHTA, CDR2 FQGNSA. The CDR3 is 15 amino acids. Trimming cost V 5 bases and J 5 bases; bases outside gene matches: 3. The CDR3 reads CASSEGLAGNNEQFF. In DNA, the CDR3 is TGTGCCAGCAGCGAGGGACTAGCGGGGAACAATGAGCAGTTCTTC.

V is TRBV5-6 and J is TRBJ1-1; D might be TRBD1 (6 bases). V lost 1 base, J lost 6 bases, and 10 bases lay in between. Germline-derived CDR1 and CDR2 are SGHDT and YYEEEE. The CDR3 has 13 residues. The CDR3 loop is CASSLWGGSEAFF. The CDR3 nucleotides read TGTGCCAGCAGCTTGTGGGGGGGCTCTGAAGCTTTCTTT. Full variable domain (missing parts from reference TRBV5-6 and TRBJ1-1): DAGVTQSPTHLIKTRGQQVTLRCSPKSGHDTVSWYQQALGQGPQFIFQYYEEEERQRGNFPDRFSGHQFPNYSSELNVNALLLGDSALYLCASSLWGGSEAFFGQGTRLTVV.

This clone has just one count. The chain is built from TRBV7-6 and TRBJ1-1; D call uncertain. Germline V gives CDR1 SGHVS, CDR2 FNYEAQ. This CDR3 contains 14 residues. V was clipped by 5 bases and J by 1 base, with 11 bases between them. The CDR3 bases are TGTGCCAGCAGCCCCTGGGCCCCGAACACTGAAGCTTTCTTT. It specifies CASSPWAPNTEAFF.

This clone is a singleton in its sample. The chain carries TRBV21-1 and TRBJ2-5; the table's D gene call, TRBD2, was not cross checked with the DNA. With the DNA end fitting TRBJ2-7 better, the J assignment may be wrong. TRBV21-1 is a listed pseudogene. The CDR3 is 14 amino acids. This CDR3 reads CASSKPSASYEQYF. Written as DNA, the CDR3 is TGTGCCAGCAGCAAACCTAGCGCCTCCTACGAGCAGTACTTC.

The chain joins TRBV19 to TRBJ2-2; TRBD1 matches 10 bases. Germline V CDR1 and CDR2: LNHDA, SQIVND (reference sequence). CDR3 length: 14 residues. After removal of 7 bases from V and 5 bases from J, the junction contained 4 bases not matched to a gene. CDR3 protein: CASMGTGATGELFF. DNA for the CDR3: TGTGCCAGTATGGGGACAGGGGCGACCGGGGAGCTGTTTTTT.

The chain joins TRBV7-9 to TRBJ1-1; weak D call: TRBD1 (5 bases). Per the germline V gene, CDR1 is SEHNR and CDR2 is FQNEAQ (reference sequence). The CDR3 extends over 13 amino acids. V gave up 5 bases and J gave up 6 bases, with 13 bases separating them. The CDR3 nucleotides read TGTGCCAGCAGCATTCAGGGTCGACCTGAAGCTTTCTTT. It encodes CASSIQGRPEAFF.

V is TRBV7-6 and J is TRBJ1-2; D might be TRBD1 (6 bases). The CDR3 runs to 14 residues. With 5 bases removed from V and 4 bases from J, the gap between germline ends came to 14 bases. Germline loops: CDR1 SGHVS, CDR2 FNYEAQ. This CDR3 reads CASSPRGSSYGYTF. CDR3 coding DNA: TGTGCCAGCAGCCCCAGGGGCTCGAGCTATGGCTACACCTTC.

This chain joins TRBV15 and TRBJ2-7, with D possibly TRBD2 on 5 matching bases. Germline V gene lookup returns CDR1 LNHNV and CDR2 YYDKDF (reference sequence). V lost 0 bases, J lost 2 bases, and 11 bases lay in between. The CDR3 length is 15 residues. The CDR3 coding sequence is TGTGCCACCAGCAGAGATCGAGGGATAGCCTACGAGCAGTACTTC. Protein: CATSRDRGIAYEQYF. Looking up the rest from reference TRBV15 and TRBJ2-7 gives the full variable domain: DAMVIQNPRYQVTQFGKPVTLSCSQTLNHNVMYWYQQKSSQAPKLLFHYYDKDFNNEADTPDNFQSRRPNTSFCFLDIRSPGLGDTAMYLCATSRDRGIAYEQYFGPGTRLTVT.

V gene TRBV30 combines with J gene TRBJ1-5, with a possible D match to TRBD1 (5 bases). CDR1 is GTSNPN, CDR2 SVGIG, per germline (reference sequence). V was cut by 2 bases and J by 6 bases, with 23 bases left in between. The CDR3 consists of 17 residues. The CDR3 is CAWSRGLREGLSQPQHF. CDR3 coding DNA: TGTGCCTGGAGTCGGGGCCTGCGAGAGGGACTGAGTCAGCCCCAGCATTTT.

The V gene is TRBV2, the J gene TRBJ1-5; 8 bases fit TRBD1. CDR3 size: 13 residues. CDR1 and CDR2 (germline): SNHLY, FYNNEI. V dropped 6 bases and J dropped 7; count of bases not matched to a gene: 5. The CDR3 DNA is TGTGCCAGCAGGGGCAGGGGGCCCCAGCCCCAGCATTTT. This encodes CASRGRGPQPQHF.

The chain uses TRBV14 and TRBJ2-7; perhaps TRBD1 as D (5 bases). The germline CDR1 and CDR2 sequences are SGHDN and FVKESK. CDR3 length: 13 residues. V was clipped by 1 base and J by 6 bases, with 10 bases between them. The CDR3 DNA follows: TGTGCCAGCAGCCAAGTGATACAGGCCGAGCAGTACTTC. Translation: CASSQVIQAEQYF. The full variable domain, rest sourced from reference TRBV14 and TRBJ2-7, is EAGVTQFPSHSVIEKGQTVTLRCDPISGHDNLYWYRRVMGKEIKFLLHFVKESKQDESGMPNNRFLAERTGGTYSTLKVQPAELEDSGVYFCASSQVIQAEQYFGPGTRLTVT.

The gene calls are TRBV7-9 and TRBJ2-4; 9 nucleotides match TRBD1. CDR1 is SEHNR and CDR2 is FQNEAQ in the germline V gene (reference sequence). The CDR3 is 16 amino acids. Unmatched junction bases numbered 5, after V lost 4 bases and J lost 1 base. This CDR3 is CASSSGQGVAKNIQYF. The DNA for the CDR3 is TGTGCCAGCAGCTCGGGACAGGGCGTGGCCAAAAACATTCAGTACTTC.

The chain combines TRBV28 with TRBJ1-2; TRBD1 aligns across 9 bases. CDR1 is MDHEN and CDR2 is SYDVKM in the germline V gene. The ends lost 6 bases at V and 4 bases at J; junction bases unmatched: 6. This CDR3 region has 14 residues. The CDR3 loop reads CASRKGQGTYGYTF. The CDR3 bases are TGTGCCAGCAGAAAGGGACAGGGTACCTATGGCTACACCTTC.

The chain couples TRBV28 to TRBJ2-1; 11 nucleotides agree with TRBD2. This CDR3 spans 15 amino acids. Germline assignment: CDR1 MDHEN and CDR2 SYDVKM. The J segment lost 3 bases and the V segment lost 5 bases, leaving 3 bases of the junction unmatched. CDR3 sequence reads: CASSKLAGDYNEQFF. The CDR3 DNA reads TGTGCCAGCAGTAAACTAGCGGGGGACTACAATGAGCAGTTCTTC. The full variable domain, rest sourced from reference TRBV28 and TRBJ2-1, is DVKVTQSSRYLVKRTGEKVFLECVQDMDHENMFWYRQDPGLGLRLIYFSYDVKMKEKGDIPEGYSVSREKKERFSLILESASTNQTSMYLCASSKLAGDYNEQFFGPGTRLTVL.

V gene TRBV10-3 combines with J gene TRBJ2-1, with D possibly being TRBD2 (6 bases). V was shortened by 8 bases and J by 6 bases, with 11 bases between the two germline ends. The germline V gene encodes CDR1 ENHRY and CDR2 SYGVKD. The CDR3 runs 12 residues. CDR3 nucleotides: TGTGCCATCGGGGGGTTAGTCAATGAGCAGTTCTTC. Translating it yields CAIGGLVNEQFF.

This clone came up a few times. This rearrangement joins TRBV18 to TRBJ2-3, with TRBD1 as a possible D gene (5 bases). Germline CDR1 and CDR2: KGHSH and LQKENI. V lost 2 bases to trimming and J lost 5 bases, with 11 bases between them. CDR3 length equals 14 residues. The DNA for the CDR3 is TGTGCCAGCTCACCATTACCCCAGGGAGATACGCAGTATTTT. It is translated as CASSPLPQGDTQYF. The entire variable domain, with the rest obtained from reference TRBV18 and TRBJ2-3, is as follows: NAGVMQNPRHLVRRRGQEARLRCSPMKGHSHVYWYRQLPEEGLKFMVYLQKENIIDESGMPKERFSAEFPKEGPSILRIQQVVRGDSAAYFCASSPLPQGDTQYFGPGTRLTVL.

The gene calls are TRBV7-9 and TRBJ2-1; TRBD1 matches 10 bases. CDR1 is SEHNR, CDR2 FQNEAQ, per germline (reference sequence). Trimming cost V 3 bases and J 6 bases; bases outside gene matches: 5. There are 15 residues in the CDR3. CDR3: CASSLRDRGGNEQFF. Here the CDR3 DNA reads TGTGCCAGCAGCTTGCGGGACAGGGGAGGCAATGAGCAGTTCTTC.

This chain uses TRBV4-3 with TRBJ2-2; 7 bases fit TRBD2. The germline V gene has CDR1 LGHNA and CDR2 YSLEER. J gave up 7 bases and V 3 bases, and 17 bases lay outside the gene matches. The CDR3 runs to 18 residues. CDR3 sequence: CASSQAEGREGEDGELFF. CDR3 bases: TGCGCCAGCAGCCAGGCGGAGGGGAGGGAGGGTGAGGACGGGGAGCTGTTTTTT.

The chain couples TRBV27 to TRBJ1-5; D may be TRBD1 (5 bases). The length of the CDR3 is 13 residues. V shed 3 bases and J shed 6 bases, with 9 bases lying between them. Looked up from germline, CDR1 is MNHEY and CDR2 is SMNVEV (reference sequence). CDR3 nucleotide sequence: TGTGCCAGCAGTTTCGGGGGGACTCAGCCCCAGCATTTT. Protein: CASSFGGTQPQHF.

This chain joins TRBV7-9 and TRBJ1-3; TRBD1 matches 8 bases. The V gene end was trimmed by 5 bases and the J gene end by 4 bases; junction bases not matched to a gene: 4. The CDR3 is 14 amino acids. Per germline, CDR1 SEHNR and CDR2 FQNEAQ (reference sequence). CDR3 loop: CASSAGQGGNTIYF. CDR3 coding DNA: TGTGCCAGCAGCGCCGGACAGGGAGGAAACACCATATATTTT.

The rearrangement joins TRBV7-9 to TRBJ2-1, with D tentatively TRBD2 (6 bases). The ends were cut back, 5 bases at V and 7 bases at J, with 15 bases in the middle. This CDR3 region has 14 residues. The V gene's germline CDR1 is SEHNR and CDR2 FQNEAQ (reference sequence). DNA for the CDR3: TGTGCCAGCAGCCCTCCGGGAGTATCGAATGAGCAGTTCTTC. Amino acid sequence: CASSPPGVSNEQFF.

The CDR3 DNA reads as TGTGCCAGCTCACCACCCGGGACAGGTGTAGGGAACACTGAAGCTTTCTTT. It encodes CASSPPGTGVGNTEAFF. This chain links TRBV18 with TRBJ1-1; 8 nucleotides line up with TRBD1. V shed 0 bases and J 1 base; nucleotides not matched to a gene: 7. Germline-derived CDR1 and CDR2 are KGHSH and LQKENI. The CDR3 is 17 residues long.